The next 29 T cell receptor beta chains were all read from a single sample in a study of regulatory T cells in long-lasting Graves disease. Time point reported: newly diagnosed GD, antithyroid drugs for less than 3 months. The TCR library was made from RNA extracted from PBMCs. Combining iRepertoire HTBI primers with Arm-PCR of CDR3 regions, the authors built TCR beta libraries. TCRdb re-analysed the multiplex PCR reads in MiXCR, keeping a single row per CDR3 protein. The table lists 420,000 or so distinct CDR3 sequences, 16% of them singletons. These records were also assigned to another study, of T cells in Graves' hyperthyroidism and ophthalmopathy.

This sample comprised peripheral blood mononuclear cells (PBMCs), obtained at new diagnosis, from a patient treated with antithyroid drugs. These receptor sequences come from a woman in her late teens or twenties with Graves disease.

J is TRBJ2-2 and V is TRBV11-2; 7 nucleotides align to TRBD2. This CDR3 spans 15 amino acids. J lost 9 bases, V lost 7 bases, and 14 bases had no gene match. Germline-derived CDR1 and CDR2 are SGHAT and FQNNGV. The CDR3 DNA sequence: TGTGCCAGCACTGGGCTAAGGGAGGGGTCCCGGGAGCTGTTTTTT. It encodes CASTGLREGSRELFF.

Concerning this clonotype itself: Its ends do not fully match the called genes, so a read error is possible. V and J are TRBV20-1 and TRBJ1-4, with TRBD1 matching 8 bases. The CDR3 contains 20 residues. Germline V gene sequence: CDR1 DFQATT, CDR2 SNEGSKA (reference sequence). The CDR3 loop reads CSARSPGQALPFDANEKVFF. The CDR3 DNA reads as TGCAGTGCTAGATCCCCGGGACAGGCACTTCCATTTGATGCTAATGAAAAAGTGTTTTTT.

This clonotype was picked up a small number of times. This chain connects TRBV6-1 to TRBJ1-2; D gene uncertain. Trimming left V 2 bases short and J 8 bases short, with 15 bases between. The CDR3 loop spans 14 amino acids. CDR1 is MNHNS, CDR2 SASEGT, per germline. Here the CDR3 reads CASSELDPSGGYTF. The DNA of the CDR3 is TGTGCCAGCAGTGAACTCGACCCGTCGGGGGGCTACACCTTC.

The V call is TRBV12-3 or TRBV12-4, the J call TRBJ2-3, with 7 bases that match TRBD1. J gave up 4 bases and V 6 bases, and 7 bases lay outside the gene matches. This CDR3 region has 14 residues. The CDR3 DNA reads TGTGCCAGCAGCCGATGGACAGGTTCAGATACGCAGTATTTT. Encoded protein: CASSRWTGSDTQYF.

This clonotype was observed at least ten times. The V gene is TRBV6-2 or TRBV6-3, the J gene TRBJ2-1; 11 positions match TRBD2. The CDR3 extends over 19 amino acids. The germline gives CDR1 MNHEY, CDR2 SVGEGT. Trimming cost V 1 base and J 0 bases; bases outside gene matches: 8. CDR3 in DNA: TGTGCCAGCAGTTACTTCGCTAGCGGGAGGTCGAGCTCCTACAATGAGCAGTTCTTC. Translation: CASSYFASGRSSSYNEQFF.

This chain uses TRBV28 with TRBJ1-6; 8 nucleotides agree with TRBD1. The V segment lost 6 bases and the J segment 9 bases; nucleotides outside the gene matches: 13. This CDR3 has 16 residues. CDR1 and CDR2 (germline): MDHEN, SYDVKM. CDR3 amino acids: CASRIRGQFSTSPLHF. The CDR3 DNA reads TGTGCCAGCAGGATCAGGGGGCAGTTTTCTACTTCACCCCTCCACTTT.

The chain carries TRBV27 and TRBJ1-1; D is possibly TRBD1 (5 bases). Looked up from germline, CDR1 is MNHEY and CDR2 is SMNVEV (reference sequence). The V and J ends lost 7 bases and 1 base respectively, with 10 bases between them. The CDR3 consists of 13 residues. CDR3 residues: CASKGRPNTEAFF. In nucleotides, the CDR3 is TGTGCCAGCAAGGGACGGCCGAACACTGAAGCTTTCTTT.

This clonotype came up many times. The CDR3, as DNA: TGCAGTGCTAGGTCTGGCGGGAGTATGGCAGATACGCAGTATTTT. Residues: CSARSGGSMADTQYF. The rearrangement joins TRBV20-1 to TRBJ2-3, with TRBD2 matching over 7 bases. Germline V gives CDR1 DFQATT, CDR2 SNEGSKA (reference sequence). V shed 3 bases and J 4 bases; nucleotides not matched to a gene: 10. This CDR3 spans 15 amino acids.

This clonotype was seen ten or more times. V and J are TRBV5-1 and TRBJ2-1; TRBD2 aligns across 7 bases. This CDR3 contains 14 residues. The ends lost 0 bases at V and 7 bases at J; junction bases unmatched: 4. Germline CDR1 reads SGHRS; CDR2 reads YFSETQ. The CDR3 nucleotides are TGCGCCAGCAGCTTGGGGGGAGCGGGAAATGAGCAGTTCTTC. Translation: CASSLGGAGNEQFF.

With regard to this clonotype: This clone may be a read error of a much larger clone one base away. The genes are TRBV12-3 or TRBV12-4 and TRBJ2-1, with D unresolved. The CDR3 contains 12 residues. The CDR3: CTSSRYVNEQFF. The CDR3 DNA follows: TGTACCAGCAGCCGCTACGTTAATGAGCAGTTCTTC.

This clonotype was counted ten times or more. This rearrangement joins TRBV18 to TRBJ2-7; 9 positions match TRBD1. Germline trimming cut 5 bases from V and 13 bases from J; bases unmatched to any gene: 9. There are 12 residues in the CDR3. CDR1 and CDR2 (germline): KGHSH, LQKENI. The chain's CDR3 is CASSTTNRGRYF. The DNA of the CDR3 is TGTGCCAGCTCAACAACTAACAGGGGGCGATACTTC. The full variable domain, completed using reference TRBV18 and TRBJ2-7, is NAGVMQNPRHLVRRRGQEARLRCSPMKGHSHVYWYRQLPEEGLKFMVYLQKENIIDESGMPKERFSAEFPKEGPSILRIQQVVRGDSAAYFCASSTTNRGRYFGPGTRLTVT.

The sample holds many counts of this clonotype. The rearrangement uses TRBV7-8 and TRBJ2-1, with D perhaps matching TRBD1 or TRBD2 (5 bases each). The CDR3 is 17 residues long. Trimming removed 0 bases from V and 7 bases from J, with 19 bases in between. Germline V CDR1 and CDR2: SGHVS, FQNEAQ. CDR3 residues: CASSLARVGPWGNEQFF. For the CDR3, the DNA is TGTGCCAGCAGCTTAGCCCGGGTCGGGCCCTGGGGGAATGAGCAGTTCTTC.

This clonotype was seen only a few times. The J gene is TRBJ2-1, the V gene TRBV20-1; D ambiguous. The CDR3 loop spans 12 amino acids. V was pared by 6 bases and J by 5 bases, with 11 bases between. Germline loops: CDR1 DFQATT, CDR2 SNEGSKA (reference sequence). CDR3 amino acids: CSAARTNNEQFF. As DNA, the CDR3 is TGCAGTGCCGCCCGGACGAACAATGAGCAGTTCTTC.

The chain links TRBV6-1 to TRBJ2-2; possibly TRBD2 for D (5 bases). CDR1 is MNHNS and CDR2 is SASEGT in the germline V gene. CDR3 length equals 14 residues. Trimming took off 7 bases at V and 8 bases at J, with 17 bases between the two ends. CDR3 in amino acids: CASMKPGKLGELFF. CDR3 DNA: TGTGCCAGCATGAAGCCGGGAAAGCTAGGGGAGCTGTTTTTT.

The chain links TRBV3-1 to TRBJ1-2; 8 bases align to TRBD1. CDR1 LGHDT and CDR2 YNNKEL come from the germline V gene (reference sequence). The CDR3 length is 17 residues. V lost 0 bases to trimming and J lost 5 bases; unmatched junction nucleotides: 11. DNA of the CDR3: TGTGCCAGCAGCCAAGATGTTGGACAGGGCGGAAATTATGGCTACACCTTC. Amino acid sequence: CASSQDVGQGGNYGYTF.

This clonotype occurred a few times. The gene calls are TRBV28 and TRBJ1-4, with TRBD1 matching 7 bases. CDR1 is MDHEN and CDR2 is SYDVKM in the germline V gene. V trimming: 3 bases; J trimming: 8 bases; junction bases outside the gene matches: 9. The CDR3 loop spans 15 amino acids. As DNA, the CDR3 is TGTGCCAGCAGTTTGCCCACAGGGGTTAGCGAAAAACTGTTTTTT. Its protein is CASSLPTGVSEKLFF. Filled out from reference TRBV28 and TRBJ1-4, the complete variable domain reads DVKVTQSSRYLVKRTGEKVFLECVQDMDHENMFWYRQDPGLGLRLIYFSYDVKMKEKGDIPEGYSVSREKKERFSLILESASTNQTSMYLCASSLPTGVSEKLFFGSGTQLSVL.

A few counts support this clonotype. This CDR3 reads CASSQDLARGTDTQYF. Here the CDR3 DNA reads TGCGCCAGCAGCCAAGATTTGGCCAGGGGCACAGATACGCAGTATTTT. The V and J genes are TRBV4-3 and TRBJ2-3; D is possibly TRBD1 (5 bases). This CDR3 comprises 16 residues. The germline V and J ends were trimmed by 0 bases and 1 base, with 11 bases remaining between them. In germline, CDR1 is LGHNA, CDR2 YSLEER.

This clonotype was recorded at least ten times. J is TRBJ2-1 and V is TRBV29-1, with 8 bases matching TRBD1. Germline V gene data show CDR1 as SQVTM and CDR2 as ANQGSEA. The CDR3 totals 14 residues. After removal of 7 bases from V and 9 bases from J, the junction contained 14 bases not matched to a gene. CDR3 nucleotides: TGCAGCGGCCGGGCAGGGGGCCGGATAGGTGAGCAGTTCTTC. Its protein is CSGRAGGRIGEQFF.

This clonotype was seen at least ten times. This chain joins TRBV6-1 and TRBJ2-7; possible D gene TRBD1, 6 bases. This CDR3 is 14 amino acids long. Germline V gene data show CDR1 as MNHNS and CDR2 as SASEGT. V was pared by 7 bases and J by 0 bases, with 13 bases between. CDR3 amino acids: CASIRDIPSYEQYF. CDR3 in DNA: TGTGCCAGCATCCGGGACATCCCCTCCTACGAGCAGTACTTC.

In the case of this clonotype: A much larger clonotype is one base distant, so this may be a read error. This chain uses TRBV20-1 with TRBJ2-1; the D is unclear. The germline CDR1 and CDR2 sequences are DFQATT and SNEGSKA (reference sequence). Trimming took 3 bases from V and 2 from J, leaving 11 bases between them. This CDR3 spans 14 amino acids. The CDR3 loop reads CSASRASPYNEQFF. CDR3 nucleotide sequence: TGCAGTGCTAGTAGGGCAAGCCCCTACAATGAGCAGTTCTTC.

The chain uses TRBV7-3 and TRBJ1-1, with a tentative D call TRBD1 (5 bases). V was cut by 7 bases and J by 3 bases, with 15 bases left in between. Germline CDR1 SGHTA, CDR2 FQGTGA. This CDR3 comprises 14 residues. The DNA for the CDR3 is TGTGCCAGCACCCTCCTTTTAGGGGACACTGAAGCTTTCTTT. Translated, it gives CASTLLLGDTEAFF.

The CDR3 DNA reads as TGTGCCAGCTGCGGGGGAACCGGGGAGCTGTTTTTT. Encoded protein: CASCGGTGELFF. The rearrangement uses TRBV28 and TRBJ2-2, with 7 bases aligning to TRBD2. The junction had 2 bases not matched to a gene; V was cut back by 8 bases and J by 5 bases. This CDR3 comprises 12 residues. Germline V lookup: CDR1 MDHEN, CDR2 SYDVKM.

This chain connects TRBV28 to TRBJ2-3; D is ambiguous. The ends were cut back, 3 bases at V and 4 bases at J, with 20 bases in the middle. CDR3 length: 17 amino acids. Germline lookup yields CDR1 MDHEN and CDR2 SYDVKM. DNA for the CDR3: TGTGCCAGCAGTTTGGTTGGCCGACTCTCCGGCCCAGATACGCAGTATTTT. This gives the protein CASSLVGRLSGPDTQYF.

This clonotype came up many times. The chain carries TRBV28 and TRBJ1-5, with TRBD1 matching over 7 bases. The junction had 6 bases not matched to a gene; V was cut back by 6 bases and J by 4 bases. This CDR3 comprises 14 residues. CDR1 and CDR2 from the germline V gene are MDHEN and SYDVKM. The CDR3 coding sequence is TGTGCCAGCAGACAGACAGGGATAAATCAGCCCCAGCATTTT. Amino acid sequence: CASRQTGINQPQHF.

In nucleotides, the CDR3 is TGTGCCAGCATCGAGGGGGCGCGAACCGGGGAGCTGTTTTTT. Protein: CASIEGARTGELFF. The chain uses TRBV28 and TRBJ2-2; TRBD1 agrees at 7 bases. CDR1 MDHEN and CDR2 SYDVKM come from the germline V gene. The CDR3 loop spans 14 amino acids. J gave up 5 bases and V 7 bases, and 7 bases lay outside the gene matches.

This clonotype appeared many times. The rearrangement links TRBV13 to TRBJ2-5; either TRBD1 or TRBD2 may fit D (6 bases each). Trimming took 7 bases from V and 5 from J, leaving 17 bases between them. Looked up from germline, CDR1 is PRHDT and CDR2 is FYEKMQ (reference sequence). The length of the CDR3 is 14 residues. The CDR3 loop reads CASKTRGRGETQYF. CDR3 coding DNA: TGTGCCAGCAAAACCCGGGGGCGCGGTGAGACCCAGTACTTC. Together with reference TRBV13 and TRBJ2-5, the CDR3 gives the full variable domain: AAGVIQSPRHLIKEKRETATLKCYPIPRHDTVYWYQQGPGQDPQFLISFYEKMQSDKGSIPDRFSAQQFSDYHSELNMSSLELGDSALYFCASKTRGRGETQYFGPGTRLLVL.

V is TRBV24-1 and J is TRBJ2-5, with D possibly being TRBD1 (6 bases). Germline V gene lookup returns CDR1 KGHDR and CDR2 SFDVKD. V lost 5 bases to trimming and J lost 4 bases, with 13 bases between them. The CDR3 sequence is 14 residues long. The CDR3 region is CATSVQGIIETQYF. The CDR3 DNA follows: TGTGCCACCAGTGTCCAGGGGATAATAGAGACCCAGTACTTC.

In its sample, this clonotype was seen many times. V gene TRBV6-1 combines with J gene TRBJ2-7, with 7 bases that match TRBD1. This CDR3 is built from 14 residues. J gave up 0 bases and V 6 bases, and 5 bases lay outside the gene matches. The V gene's germline CDR1 is MNHNS and CDR2 SASEGT. CDR3 DNA: TGTGCCAGCAGGGCGACAGGGAGCTCCTACGAGCAGTACTTC. This sequence encodes CASRATGSSYEQYF.

The chain carries TRBV20-1 and TRBJ1-2; 7 nucleotides agree with TRBD1. In germline, CDR1 is DFQATT, CDR2 SNEGSKA (reference sequence). With 4 bases clipped from V and 5 bases from J, the junction kept 4 bases outside the gene matches. This CDR3 has 12 amino acids. In DNA, the CDR3 is TGCAGTGCTATCCTACAGGGGTATGGCTACACCTTC. Amino acids: CSAILQGYGYTF.